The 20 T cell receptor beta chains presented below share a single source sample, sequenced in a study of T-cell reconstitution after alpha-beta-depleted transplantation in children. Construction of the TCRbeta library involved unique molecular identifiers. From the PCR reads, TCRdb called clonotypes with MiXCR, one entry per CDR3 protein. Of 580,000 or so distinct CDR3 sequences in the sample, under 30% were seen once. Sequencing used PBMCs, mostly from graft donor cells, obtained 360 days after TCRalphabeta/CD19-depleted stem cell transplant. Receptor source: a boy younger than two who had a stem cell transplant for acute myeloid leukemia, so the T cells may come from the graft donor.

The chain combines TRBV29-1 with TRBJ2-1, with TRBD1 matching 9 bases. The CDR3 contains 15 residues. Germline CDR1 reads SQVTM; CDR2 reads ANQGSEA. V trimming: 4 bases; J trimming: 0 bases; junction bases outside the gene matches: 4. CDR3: CSVVGTGISYNEQFF. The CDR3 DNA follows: TGCAGCGTTGTGGGGACAGGGATCTCCTACAATGAGCAGTTCTTC.

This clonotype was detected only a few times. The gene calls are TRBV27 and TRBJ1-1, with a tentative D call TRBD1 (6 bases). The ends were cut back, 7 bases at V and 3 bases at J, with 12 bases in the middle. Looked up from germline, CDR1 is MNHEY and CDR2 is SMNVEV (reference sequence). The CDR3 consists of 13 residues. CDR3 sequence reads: CASKVGGYTEAFF. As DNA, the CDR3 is TGTGCCAGCAAGGTAGGGGGATACACTGAAGCTTTCTTT.

The DNA for the CDR3 is TGTGCCAGCGAAAACGTTACAGGTTCTTCTGGAAACACCATATATTTT. Its translation: CASENVTGSSGNTIYF. The chain is built from TRBV7-9 and TRBJ1-3, with D perhaps matching TRBD1 (5 bases). Trimming removed 8 bases from V and 1 base from J, with 18 bases in between. Germline assignment: CDR1 SEHNR and CDR2 FQNEAQ (reference sequence). This CDR3 contains 16 residues.

CDR3 residues: CSAHRPNTEAFF. Here the CDR3 DNA reads TGCAGTGCTCACCGGCCAAACACTGAAGCTTTCTTT. The rearrangement uses TRBV20-1 and TRBJ1-1, with unresolved D. The CDR3 is made up of 12 amino acids. Germline assignment: CDR1 DFQATT and CDR2 SNEGSKA (reference sequence). The ends were cut back, 5 bases at V and 2 bases at J, with 9 bases in the middle.

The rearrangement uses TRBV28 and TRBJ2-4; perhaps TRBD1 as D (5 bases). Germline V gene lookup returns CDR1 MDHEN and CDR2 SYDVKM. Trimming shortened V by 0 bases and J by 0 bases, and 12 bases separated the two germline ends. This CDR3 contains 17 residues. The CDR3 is CASSLWGRALAKNIQYF. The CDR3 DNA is TGTGCCAGCAGTTTATGGGGCAGGGCATTAGCCAAAAACATTCAGTACTTC.

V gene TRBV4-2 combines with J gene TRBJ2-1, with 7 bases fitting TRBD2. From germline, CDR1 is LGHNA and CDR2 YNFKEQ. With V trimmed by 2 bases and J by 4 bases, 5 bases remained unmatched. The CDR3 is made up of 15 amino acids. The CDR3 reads CASSQFSSGYNEQFF. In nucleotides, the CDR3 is TGTGCCAGCAGCCAATTCTCTAGCGGTTACAATGAGCAGTTCTTC.

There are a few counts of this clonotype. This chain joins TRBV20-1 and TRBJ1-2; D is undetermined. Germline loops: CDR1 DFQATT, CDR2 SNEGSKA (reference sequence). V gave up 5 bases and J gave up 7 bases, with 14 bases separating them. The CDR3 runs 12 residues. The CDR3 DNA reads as TGCAGTGCTGAGGACCCTGAGGGTGGCTACACCTTC. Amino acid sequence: CSAEDPEGGYTF.

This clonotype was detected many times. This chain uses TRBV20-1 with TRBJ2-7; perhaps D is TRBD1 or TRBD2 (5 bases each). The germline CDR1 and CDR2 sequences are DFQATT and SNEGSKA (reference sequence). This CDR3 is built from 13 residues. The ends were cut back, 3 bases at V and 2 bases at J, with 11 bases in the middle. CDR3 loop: CSASRDGAYEQYF. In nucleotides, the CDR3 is TGCAGTGCTAGCCGGGACGGTGCCTACGAGCAGTACTTC.

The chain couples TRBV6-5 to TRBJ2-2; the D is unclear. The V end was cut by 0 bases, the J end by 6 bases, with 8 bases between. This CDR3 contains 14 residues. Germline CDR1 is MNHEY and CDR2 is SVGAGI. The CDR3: CASSYSTRSGELFF. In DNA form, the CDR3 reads TGTGCCAGCAGTTACTCGACCAGGTCCGGGGAGCTGTTTTTT.

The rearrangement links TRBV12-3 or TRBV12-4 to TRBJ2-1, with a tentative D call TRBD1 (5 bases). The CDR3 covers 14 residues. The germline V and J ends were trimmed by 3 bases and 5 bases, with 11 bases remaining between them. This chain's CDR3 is CASSLTDLNNEQFF. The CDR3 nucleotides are TGTGCCAGCAGTTTGACAGACTTGAACAATGAGCAGTTCTTC.

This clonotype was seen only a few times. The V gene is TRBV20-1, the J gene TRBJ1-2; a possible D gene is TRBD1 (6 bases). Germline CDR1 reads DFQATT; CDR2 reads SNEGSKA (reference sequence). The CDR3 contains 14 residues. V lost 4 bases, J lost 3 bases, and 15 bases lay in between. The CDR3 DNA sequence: TGCAGTGCTAAGCCGGGGGGCAGGGACTATGGCTACACCTTC. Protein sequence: CSAKPGGRDYGYTF.

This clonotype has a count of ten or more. CDR3 loop: CASSPGLQPDNEQFF. In DNA, the CDR3 is TGTGCCAGCAGCCCTGGACTGCAACCGGACAATGAGCAGTTCTTC. The chain employs TRBV7-8 and TRBJ2-1; possible D gene TRBD2, 5 bases. Germline CDR1 and CDR2: SGHVS and FQNEAQ. The CDR3 has 15 residues. V gave up 5 bases and J gave up 5 bases, with 16 bases separating them.

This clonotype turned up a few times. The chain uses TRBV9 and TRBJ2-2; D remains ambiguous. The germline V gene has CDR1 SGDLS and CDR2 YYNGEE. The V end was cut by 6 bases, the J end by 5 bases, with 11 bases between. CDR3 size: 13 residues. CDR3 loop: CASTKTQTGELFF. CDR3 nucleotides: TGTGCCAGCACCAAGACTCAGACCGGGGAGCTGTTTTTT.

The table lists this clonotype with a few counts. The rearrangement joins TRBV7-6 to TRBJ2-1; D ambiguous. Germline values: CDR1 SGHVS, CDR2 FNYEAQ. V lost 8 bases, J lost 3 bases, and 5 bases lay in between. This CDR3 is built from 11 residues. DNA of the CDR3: TGTGCCAGCGGGCGCTACAATGAGCAGTTCTTC. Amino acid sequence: CASGRYNEQFF.

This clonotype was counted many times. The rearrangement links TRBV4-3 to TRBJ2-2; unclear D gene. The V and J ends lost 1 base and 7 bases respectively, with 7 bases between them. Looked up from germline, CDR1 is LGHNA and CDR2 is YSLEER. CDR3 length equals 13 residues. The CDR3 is CASSQATDGELFF. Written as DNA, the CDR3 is TGCGCCAGCAGCCAAGCTACAGACGGGGAGCTGTTTTTT.

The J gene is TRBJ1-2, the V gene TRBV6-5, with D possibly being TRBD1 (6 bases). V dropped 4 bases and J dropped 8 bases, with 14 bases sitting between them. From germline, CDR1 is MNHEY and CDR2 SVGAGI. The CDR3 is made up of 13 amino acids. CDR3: CASSSTGTGGYTF. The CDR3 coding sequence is TGTGCCAGCAGTTCCACAGGGACGGGGGGCTACACCTTC.

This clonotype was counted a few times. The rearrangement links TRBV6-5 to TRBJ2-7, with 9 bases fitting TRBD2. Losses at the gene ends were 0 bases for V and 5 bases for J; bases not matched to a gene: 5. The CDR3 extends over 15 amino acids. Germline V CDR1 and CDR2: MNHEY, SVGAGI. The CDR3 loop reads CASSYSGGRANEQYF. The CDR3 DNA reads TGTGCCAGCAGTTACTCGGGCGGGAGGGCCAACGAGCAGTACTTC.

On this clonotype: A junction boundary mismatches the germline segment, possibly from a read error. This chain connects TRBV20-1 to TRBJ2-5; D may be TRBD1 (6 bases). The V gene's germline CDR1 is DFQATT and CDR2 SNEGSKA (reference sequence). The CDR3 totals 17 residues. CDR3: CCARKGTGRGLKETQYF. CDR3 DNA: TGCTGTGCTAGAAAGGGAACAGGGAGAGGGCTGAAGGAGACCCAGTACTTC.

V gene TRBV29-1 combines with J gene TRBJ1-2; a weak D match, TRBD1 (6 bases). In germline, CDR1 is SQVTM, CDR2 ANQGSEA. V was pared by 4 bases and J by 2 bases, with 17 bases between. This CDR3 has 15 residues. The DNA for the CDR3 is TGCAGCGTTGCGCAGGGGACGACTCTAAACTATGGCTACACCTTC. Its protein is CSVAQGTTLNYGYTF.

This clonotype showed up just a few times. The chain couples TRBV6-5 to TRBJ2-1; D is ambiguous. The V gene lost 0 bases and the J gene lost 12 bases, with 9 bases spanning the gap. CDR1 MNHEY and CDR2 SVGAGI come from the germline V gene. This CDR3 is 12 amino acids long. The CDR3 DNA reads TGTGCCAGCAGTTACTCTTCTGGGCCGCAGTTCTTC. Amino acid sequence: CASSYSSGPQFF.